The 24 T cell receptor beta chains below all came from one sample that was sequenced in a study of shared clonotypes between healthy human individuals. Sequencing was performed with immunoSEQ multiplex PCR; in TCRdb, only in-frame clones are kept and a portion is missing. Found here are 550,000 to 700,000 clones, around four fifths of them singletons; the top ten hold about 1.8%. The sequenced sample consisted of memory CD4+ T cells sorted from blood. Indicated subset: CD45RA-negative fraction. Receptors originate from a woman aged 25 to 45 in good health.

The chain couples TRBV19 to TRBJ2-3, with TRBD2 matching over 14 bases. CDR3 length equals 15 residues. The J segment lost 4 bases and the V segment lost 9 bases, leaving 6 bases of the junction unmatched. The V gene's germline CDR1 is LNHDA and CDR2 SQIVND (reference sequence). In DNA form, the CDR3 reads TGTGCCAGCACCCCGACTAGCGGGAGGGCAGATACGCAGTATTTT. It specifies CASTPTSGRADTQYF.

J is TRBJ2-3 and V is TRBV25-1; the match to TRBD2 covers 7 bases. Trimming took 6 bases from V and 3 from J; bases not matched to a gene: 3. CDR3 length: 13 amino acids. Germline V gives CDR1 MGHDK, CDR2 SYGVNS. CDR3 bases: TGTGCCAGCAGGGGGGGGTGGACAGATACGCAGTATTTT. It yields the protein CASRGGWTDTQYF.

The genes are TRBV11-2 and TRBJ2-1, with D possibly matching TRBD2 (5 bases). With 5 bases removed from V and 3 bases from J, the gap between germline ends came to 14 bases. The CDR3 has 15 amino acids. Germline CDR1 SGHAT, CDR2 FQNNGV. The CDR3 loop reads CASSHSSSGYNEQFF. CDR3 sequence (DNA): TGTGCCAGCAGCCACTCTTCGAGCGGCTACAATGAGCAGTTCTTC. The complete variable domain, with remaining parts taken from reference TRBV11-2 and TRBJ2-1, reads EAGVAQSPRYKIIEKRQSVAFWCNPISGHATLYWYQQILGQGPKLLIQFQNNGVVDDSQLPKDRFSAERLKGVDSTLKIQPAKLEDSAVYLCASSHSSSGYNEQFFGPGTRLTVL.

The rearrangement joins TRBV28 to TRBJ1-2; D remains unclear. Per the germline V gene, CDR1 is MDHEN and CDR2 is SYDVKM. Trimming took 4 bases from V and 2 from J, leaving 5 bases between them. The CDR3 has 12 residues. This CDR3 is CASSWVNYGYTF. The CDR3 DNA is TGTGCCAGCAGTTGGGTAAACTATGGCTACACCTTC.

The CDR3 protein is CASRWGRPTSTDTQYF. The CDR3 bases are TGTGCCAGCAGGTGGGGACGACCGACTAGCACAGATACGCAGTATTTT. The J gene is TRBJ2-3, the V gene TRBV28, with D perhaps assigned TRBD1 or TRBD2 (5 bases each). The CDR3 length is 16 residues. Per the germline V gene, CDR1 is MDHEN and CDR2 is SYDVKM. V was trimmed by 6 bases and J by 0 bases, leaving 16 bases between them.

V gene TRBV2 combines with J gene TRBJ1-2; D might be TRBD1 (5 bases). Trimming removed 6 bases at V and 4 bases at J, with 18 bases between. This CDR3 contains 15 residues. CDR1 and CDR2 from the germline V gene are SNHLY and FYNNEI. The CDR3 region is CASRELEGTRYGYTF. CDR3 DNA: TGTGCCAGCAGGGAGCTGGAGGGGACCCGCTATGGCTACACCTTC.

This sequence joins TRBV5-4 and TRBJ1-3; D remains unclear. CDR1 is SGHNT and CDR2 is YYREEE in the germline V gene (reference sequence). Trimming stripped 1 base from V and 1 base from J, with 9 bases between. The CDR3 runs 15 residues. The CDR3, as DNA: TGTGCCAGCAGCTTGCCTGGGTGGTCTGGAAACACCATATATTTT. Its translation is CASSLPGWSGNTIYF.

J is TRBJ1-1 and V is TRBV19; D gene ambiguous. The germline gives CDR1 LNHDA, CDR2 SQIVND (reference sequence). Trimming left V 7 bases short and J 0 bases short, with 6 bases between. The CDR3 sequence is 12 residues long. The CDR3 DNA reads TGTGCCAGTACCGGTTTGAACACTGAAGCTTTCTTT. It is translated as CASTGLNTEAFF.

In this sample, this clone turned up once. The chain links TRBV9 to TRBJ2-7, with 13 bases fitting TRBD2. In germline, CDR1 is SGDLS, CDR2 YYNGEE. This CDR3 is built from 17 residues. The ends lost 2 bases at V and 6 bases at J; junction bases unmatched: 11. CDR3 protein: CASSVGLAGELAGEQYF. CDR3 nucleotide sequence: TGTGCCAGCAGCGTCGGACTAGCGGGAGAATTAGCGGGCGAGCAGTACTTC. The full variable domain, its missing parts supplied by reference TRBV9 and TRBJ2-7, is DSGVTQTPKHLITATGQRVTLRCSPRSGDLSVYWYQQSLDQGLQFLIQYYNGEERAKGNILERFSAQQFPDLHSELNLSSLELGDSALYFCASSVGLAGELAGEQYFGPGTRLTVT.

A few counts support this clone. Other DNA sequences from this sample encode an identical CDR3 as well. The chain joins TRBV5-1 to TRBJ2-7; D gene unclear. This CDR3 region has 12 residues. V lost 0 bases to trimming and J lost 3 bases, with 4 bases between them. The V gene's germline CDR1 is SGHRS and CDR2 YFSETQ. CDR3 nucleotide sequence: TGCGCCAGCAGCTTGGATTTCTACGAGCAGTACTTC. This encodes CASSLDFYEQYF.

The chain combines TRBV5-4 with TRBJ1-1; D gene ambiguous. The CDR3 has 14 amino acids. Between the trimmed V and J ends, which lost 1 base and 4 bases, there was a span of 11 bases. Germline values: CDR1 SGHNT, CDR2 YYREEE (reference sequence). The CDR3 nucleotides are TGTGCCAGCAGCTTGTCCCCGGGAAGCACTGAAGCTTTCTTT. Translation: CASSLSPGSTEAFF.

The V call is TRBV6-1, the J call TRBJ2-1; 11 bases match TRBD2. This CDR3 comprises 15 residues. The J segment lost 6 bases and the V segment lost 4 bases, leaving 5 bases of the junction unmatched. CDR1 and CDR2 from the germline V gene are MNHNS and SASEGT. The CDR3 DNA follows: TGTGCCAGCAGTGCTAGCGGGAGGCCGACCAATGAGCAGTTCTTC. Translated, it gives CASSASGRPTNEQFF.

A remark on this clone: The sample contains more than one DNA sequence encoding this CDR3. CDR3 region: CASSRGTFYGYTF. For the CDR3, the DNA is TGTGCCAGCAGCCGGGGGACATTCTATGGCTACACCTTC. The V gene is TRBV14, the J gene TRBJ1-2; the D gene is possibly TRBD1 (6 bases). The CDR3 is 13 residues long. Trimming removed 4 bases at V and 4 bases at J, with 10 bases between. Germline CDR1 is SGHDN and CDR2 is FVKESK.

This clone was counted between two and nine times. The chain joins TRBV7-9 to TRBJ2-5, with 8 bases matching TRBD2. Germline assignment: CDR1 SEHNR and CDR2 FQNEAQ (reference sequence). This CDR3 spans 15 amino acids. J was trimmed by 1 base and V by 5 bases; bases with no gene match: 6. Here the CDR3 DNA reads TGTGCCAGCAGCCCTACGCTAGCGGGCCAAGAGACCCAGTACTTC. This translates into CASSPTLAGQETQYF. The entire variable domain, with the rest obtained from reference TRBV7-9 and TRBJ2-5, is as follows: DTGVSQNPRHKITKRGQNVTFRCDPISEHNRLYWYRQTLGQGPEFLTYFQNEAQLEKSRLLSDRFSAERPKGSFSTLEIQRTEQGDSAMYLCASSPTLAGQETQYFGPGTRLLVL.

This clone appeared once. The chain has TRBV2 and TRBJ1-5; D is ambiguous. Trimming removed 2 bases from V and 5 bases from J, with 10 bases in between. This CDR3 region has 14 residues. Germline V gives CDR1 SNHLY, CDR2 FYNNEI. The CDR3, as DNA: TGTGCCAGCAGTGAATCGGCGGGCGATCAGCCCCAGCATTTT. Amino acids: CASSESAGDQPQHF.

The chain carries TRBV7-6 and TRBJ2-5; 8 nucleotides agree with TRBD1. CDR1 and CDR2 from the germline V gene are SGHVS and FNYEAQ. CDR3 length equals 13 residues. J lost 5 bases, V lost 3 bases, and 2 bases had no gene match. The DNA of the CDR3 is TGTGCCAGCAGCTTCACAGGGGGGGAGACCCAGTACTTC. Translating gives CASSFTGGETQYF.

This chain connects TRBV11-2 to TRBJ2-2; D unresolved. V lost 6 bases and J lost 2, with 10 bases in between. The germline gives CDR1 SGHAT, CDR2 FQNNGV. The CDR3 is 14 amino acids. The DNA for the CDR3 is TGTGCCAGCAGTGAGCACAGCAACACCGGGGAGCTGTTTTTT. Translation gives CASSEHSNTGELFF.

This clone has a handful of counts. V usage is TRBV18 and J usage is TRBJ1-3; 7 bases align to TRBD1. Germline-derived CDR1 and CDR2 are KGHSH and LQKENI. The V and J ends lost 4 bases and 2 bases, in that order; junction bases with no gene match: 8. The CDR3 length is 16 residues. The CDR3 loop is CASSQGQALTGNTIYF. The CDR3 region has the DNA TGTGCCAGCTCACAAGGACAGGCCCTCACTGGAAACACCATATATTTT.

This clone was observed many times. The V and J genes are TRBV7-6 and TRBJ1-5; TRBD1 matches 7 bases. Germline V CDR1 and CDR2: SGHVS, FNYEAQ. The CDR3 sequence is 16 residues long. J lost 3 bases, V lost 5 bases, and 10 bases had no gene match. CDR3 DNA sequence: TGTGCCAGCAGCCCCTCGACAGGGTCGGACAATCAGCCCCAGCATTTT. Amino acids: CASSPSTGSDNQPQHF.

This clone was picked up one time. The chain couples TRBV18 to TRBJ2-2; 9 nucleotides line up with TRBD2. V trimming: 4 bases; J trimming: 0 bases; junction bases outside the gene matches: 9. This CDR3 region has 18 residues. Germline assignment: CDR1 KGHSH and CDR2 LQKENI. The CDR3 nucleotides are TGTGCCAGCTCACAACAGACTAGCGGATATTCGAACACCGGGGAGCTGTTTTTT. Protein product: CASSQQTSGYSNTGELFF.

The chain recombines TRBV21-1 with TRBJ2-7; the table's TRBD2 call for D was not verified on the DNA. TRBV21-1 is reported as a pseudogene. CDR3 size: 16 residues. CDR3 sequence reads: CASSKGEVNSRHEQYF. Written as DNA, the CDR3 is TGTGCCAGCAGCAAAGGCGAGGTGAACTCCCGGCACGAGCAGTACTTC.

About this clone itself: Possible read error: a much larger clone is one base away. The sample holds other DNA sequences that translate to the same CDR3. The V call is TRBV5-4, the J call TRBJ1-1; D is unclear. The V gene's germline CDR1 is SGHNT and CDR2 YYREEE (reference sequence). CDR3 length: 13 amino acids. Trimming shortened V by 0 bases and J by 1 base, and 4 bases separated the two germline ends. The CDR3 reads CASSLDRNTEAFF. In nucleotides, the CDR3 is TGTGCCAGCAGCTTGGACAGGAACACTGAAGCTTTCTTT.

The V call is TRBV4-1, the J call TRBJ2-7; possible D gene TRBD1, 6 bases. The CDR3 is made up of 17 amino acids. Germline CDR1 reads MGHRA; CDR2 reads YSYEKL. The V end lost 0 bases, the J end lost 2 bases, and 17 bases lay between the germline ends. The CDR3 DNA is TGCGCCAGCAGCCAAGATCCTAGGCAGGGGATTCCCTACGAGCAGTACTTC. It encodes CASSQDPRQGIPYEQYF.

J is TRBJ2-6 and V is TRBV7-8; D possibly uses TRBD1 or TRBD2 (6 bases each). V dropped 5 bases and J dropped 2 bases, with 19 bases sitting between them. The CDR3 loop spans 18 amino acids. Germline V gives CDR1 SGHVS, CDR2 FQNEAQ. Here the CDR3 DNA reads TGTGCCAGCAGCATGCTGGGGGGCAATATAGCTGGGGCCAACGTCCTGACTTTC. Residues: CASSMLGGNIAGANVLTF. The variable domain in full, completed from reference TRBV7-8 and TRBJ2-6, reads GAGVSQSPRYKVAKRGQDVALRCDPISGHVSLFWYQQALGQGPEFLTYFQNEAQLDKSGLPSDRFFAERPEGSVSTLKIQRTQQEDSAVYLCASSMLGGNIAGANVLTFGAGSRLTVL.